The 5 T cell receptor beta chains below were found in one sample sequenced in a study of Graves' ophthalmopathy and Graves' hyperthyroidism. TCR beta CDR3 amplification used RNA transcripts. A first-round RT-PCR used HTBI primers, followed by a second-round multiplex PCR. TCRdb used MiXCR to reprocess the multiplex PCR reads, holding one entry per CDR3 protein. The sample holds about 700,000 distinct CDR3 sequences; 35% to 50% are singletons and the top ten take 3% to 3.5%. Specimen: peripheral blood. The receptors derive from an adult man with Graves' ophthalmopathy.

This clonotype came up many times. The V call is TRBV14, the J call TRBJ1-1, with TRBD1 matching 7 bases. Germline CDR1 SGHDN, CDR2 FVKESK. Losses at the gene ends were 11 bases for V and 3 bases for J; bases not matched to a gene: 6. The CDR3 loop spans 12 amino acids. CDR3 in DNA: TGTGCCGGCACAGGGGCAGACACTGAAGCTTTCTTT. Its protein product is CAGTGADTEAFF.

This clonotype was counted many times. The gene calls are TRBV12-3 or TRBV12-4 and TRBJ1-2; 8 bases are shared with TRBD1. The CDR3 length is 15 residues. Germline trimming cut 5 bases from V and 5 bases from J; bases unmatched to any gene: 10. The CDR3 region is CASSAPGQGAYGYTF. The CDR3 nucleotides are TGTGCCAGCAGTGCGCCCGGGCAGGGGGCGTATGGCTACACCTTC.

This clonotype showed up many times. The rearrangement links TRBV15 to TRBJ2-7, with unresolved D. The V gene lost 0 bases and the J gene lost 5 bases, with 8 bases spanning the gap. CDR3 length: 13 residues. From germline, CDR1 is LNHNV and CDR2 YYDKDF (reference sequence). DNA of the CDR3: TGTGCCACCAGCAGAGAACATGCCCACGAGCAGTACTTC. As protein: CATSREHAHEQYF.

The table lists this clonotype with many counts. J is TRBJ2-5 and V is TRBV19, with 14 bases lining up with TRBD2. Germline lookup yields CDR1 LNHDA and CDR2 SQIVND (reference sequence). With 7 bases clipped from V and 5 bases from J, the junction kept 9 bases outside the gene matches. This CDR3 is built from 16 residues. The CDR3: CASKPTGLAGGETQYF. DNA for the CDR3: TGTGCCAGTAAACCCACAGGACTAGCGGGAGGTGAGACCCAGTACTTC.

The V gene is TRBV7-9, the J gene TRBJ1-2; D is possibly TRBD1 (5 bases). V gave up 2 bases and J gave up 2 bases, with 15 bases separating them. Looked up from germline, CDR1 is SEHNR and CDR2 is FQNEAQ (reference sequence). The CDR3 has 16 residues. CDR3 bases: TGTGCCAGCAGCTTAATGGGTGTGGGGGGGAACTATGGCTACACCTTC. Amino acids: CASSLMGVGGNYGYTF.